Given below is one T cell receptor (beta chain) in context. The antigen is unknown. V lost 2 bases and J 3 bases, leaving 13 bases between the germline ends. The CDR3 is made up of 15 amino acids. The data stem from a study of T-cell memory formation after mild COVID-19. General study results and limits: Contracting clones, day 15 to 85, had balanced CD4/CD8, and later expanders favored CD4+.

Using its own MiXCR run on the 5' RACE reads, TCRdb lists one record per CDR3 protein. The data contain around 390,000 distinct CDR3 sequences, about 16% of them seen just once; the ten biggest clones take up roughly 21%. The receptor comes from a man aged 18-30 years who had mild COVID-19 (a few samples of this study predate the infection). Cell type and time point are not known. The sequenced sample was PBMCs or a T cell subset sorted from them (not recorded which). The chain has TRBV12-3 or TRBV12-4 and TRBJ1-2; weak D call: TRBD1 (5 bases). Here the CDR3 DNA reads TGTGCCAGCAGTTTATGGGGCCGGGGGGACTATGGCTACACCTTC. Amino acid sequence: CASSLWGRGDYGYTF.